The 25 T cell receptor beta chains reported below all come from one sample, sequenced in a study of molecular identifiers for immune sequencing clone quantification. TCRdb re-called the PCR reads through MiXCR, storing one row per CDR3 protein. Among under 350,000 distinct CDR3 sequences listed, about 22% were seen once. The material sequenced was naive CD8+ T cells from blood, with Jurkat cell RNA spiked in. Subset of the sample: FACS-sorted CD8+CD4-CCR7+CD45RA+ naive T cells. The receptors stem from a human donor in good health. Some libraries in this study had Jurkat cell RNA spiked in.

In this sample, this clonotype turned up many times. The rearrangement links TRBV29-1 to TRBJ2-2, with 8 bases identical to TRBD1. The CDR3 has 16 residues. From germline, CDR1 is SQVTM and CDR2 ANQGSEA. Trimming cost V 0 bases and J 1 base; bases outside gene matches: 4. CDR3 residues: CSVEDRTGMNTGELFF. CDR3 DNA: TGCAGCGTTGAAGATCGGACAGGGATGAACACCGGGGAGCTGTTTTTT.

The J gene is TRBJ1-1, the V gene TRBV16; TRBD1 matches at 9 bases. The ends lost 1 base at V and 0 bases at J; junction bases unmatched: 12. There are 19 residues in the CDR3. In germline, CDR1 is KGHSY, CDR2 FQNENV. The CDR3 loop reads CASSQLGGTGPPLNTEAFF. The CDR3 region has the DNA TGTGCCAGCAGCCAATTGGGGGGGACAGGGCCCCCTTTGAACACTGAAGCTTTCTTT. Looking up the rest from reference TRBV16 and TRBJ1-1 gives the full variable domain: GEEVAQTPKHLVRGEGQKAKLYCAPIKGHSYVFWYQQVLKNEFKFLISFQNENVFDETGMPKERFSAKCLPNSPCSLEIQATKLEDSAVYFCASSQLGGTGPPLNTEAFFGQGTRLTVV.

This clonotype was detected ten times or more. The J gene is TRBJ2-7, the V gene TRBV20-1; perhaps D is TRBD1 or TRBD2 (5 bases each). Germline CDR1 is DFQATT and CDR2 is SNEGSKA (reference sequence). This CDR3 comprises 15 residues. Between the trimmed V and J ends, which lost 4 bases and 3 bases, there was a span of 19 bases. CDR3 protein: CSANSPGDAVYEQYF. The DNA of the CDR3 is TGCAGTGCTAATTCCCCCGGGGACGCGGTCTACGAGCAGTACTTC.

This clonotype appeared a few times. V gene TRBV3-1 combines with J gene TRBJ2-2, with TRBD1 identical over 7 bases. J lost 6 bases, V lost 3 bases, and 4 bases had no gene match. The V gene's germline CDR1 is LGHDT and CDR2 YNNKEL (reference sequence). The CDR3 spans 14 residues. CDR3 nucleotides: TGTGCCAGCAGCCAGACAGGGCCCGCCGGGGAGCTGTTTTTT. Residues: CASSQTGPAGELFF.

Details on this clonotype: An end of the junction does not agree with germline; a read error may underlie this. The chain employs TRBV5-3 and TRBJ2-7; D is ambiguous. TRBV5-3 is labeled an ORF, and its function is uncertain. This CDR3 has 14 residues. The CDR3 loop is CASSFQISGSEQYF. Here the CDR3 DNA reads TGTGCCAGCAGCTTTCAGATTTCGGGCAGCGAGCAGTACTTC.

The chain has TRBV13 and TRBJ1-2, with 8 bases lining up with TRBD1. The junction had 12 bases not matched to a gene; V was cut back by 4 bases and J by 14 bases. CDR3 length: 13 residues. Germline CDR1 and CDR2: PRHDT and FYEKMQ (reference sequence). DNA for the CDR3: TGTGCCAGCAGCTCGGGACAGGTGCTCGGACTAACCTTC. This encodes CASSSGQVLGLTF.

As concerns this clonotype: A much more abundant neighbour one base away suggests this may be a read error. The CDR3 nucleotides read TGCGCCAGCAGCCAAACCCCTTCATATGGCTACACCTTC. Translating gives CASSQTPSYGYTF. The rearrangement uses TRBV4-3 and TRBJ1-2; D remains ambiguous. The CDR3 covers 13 residues. V lost 2 bases and J 5 bases, leaving 9 bases between the germline ends. Per germline, CDR1 LGHNA and CDR2 YSLEER.

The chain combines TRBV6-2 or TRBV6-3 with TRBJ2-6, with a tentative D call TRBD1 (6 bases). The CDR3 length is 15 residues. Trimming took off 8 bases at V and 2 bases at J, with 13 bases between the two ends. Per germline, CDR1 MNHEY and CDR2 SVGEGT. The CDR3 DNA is TGTGCCAGCGTCTACAGGGATACTGGGGCCAACGTCCTGACTTTC. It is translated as CASVYRDTGANVLTF.

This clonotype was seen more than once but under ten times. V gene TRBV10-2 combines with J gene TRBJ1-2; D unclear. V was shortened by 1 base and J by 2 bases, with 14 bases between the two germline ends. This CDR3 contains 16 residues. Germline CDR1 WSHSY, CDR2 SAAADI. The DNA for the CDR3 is TGCGCCAGCAGTGAGTTTCTTGACTGGGCGAACTATGGCTACACCTTC. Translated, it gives CASSEFLDWANYGYTF.

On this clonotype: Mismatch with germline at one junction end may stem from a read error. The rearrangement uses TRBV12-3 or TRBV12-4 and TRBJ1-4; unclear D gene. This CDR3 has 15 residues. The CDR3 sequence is CASGTLGVVDEKLLF. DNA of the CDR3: TGTGCCAGCGGCACCCTGGGAGTTGTGGATGAAAAACTGCTTTTT.

The CDR3 sequence: CASRGGDTQYF. The CDR3 DNA reads as TGTGCCAGCAGAGGGGGGGATACGCAGTATTTT. The rearrangement uses TRBV6-2 or TRBV6-3 and TRBJ2-3; either TRBD1 or TRBD2 may fit D (6 bases each). The V gene lost 6 bases and the J gene lost 6 bases, with 7 bases spanning the gap. The CDR3 has 11 residues. The V gene's germline CDR1 is MNHEY and CDR2 SVGEGT.

The CDR3 bases are TGCAGTGCTAGGAGAACAGGGAGCTCCTACAATGAGCAGTTCTTC. It yields the protein CSARRTGSSYNEQFF. The chain combines TRBV20-1 with TRBJ2-1; possible D gene TRBD1, 6 bases. The V and J ends lost 3 bases and 0 bases respectively, with 12 bases between them. Germline V gene sequence: CDR1 DFQATT, CDR2 SNEGSKA (reference sequence). This CDR3 has 15 amino acids.

CDR3 region: CASTLTGREMNTEAFF. The CDR3 DNA reads TGTGCCAGCACCCTCACCGGGCGAGAAATGAACACTGAAGCTTTCTTT. This chain connects TRBV6-2 or TRBV6-3 to TRBJ1-1, with D unclear. V lost 7 bases to trimming and J lost 0 bases, with 18 bases between them. The CDR3 has 16 residues. From germline, CDR1 is MNHEY and CDR2 SVGEGT.

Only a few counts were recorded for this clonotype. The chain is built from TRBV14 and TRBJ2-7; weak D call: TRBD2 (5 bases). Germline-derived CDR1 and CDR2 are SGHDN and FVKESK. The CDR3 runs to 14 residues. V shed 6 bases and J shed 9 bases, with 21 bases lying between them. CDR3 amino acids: CASRRASDSGRQYF. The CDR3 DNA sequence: TGTGCCAGCAGGCGGGCCTCGGATTCGGGTCGGCAGTACTTC.

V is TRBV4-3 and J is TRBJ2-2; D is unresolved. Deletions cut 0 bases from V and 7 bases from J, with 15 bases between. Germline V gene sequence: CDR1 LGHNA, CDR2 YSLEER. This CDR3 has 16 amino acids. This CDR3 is CASSQDPKTRFGELFF. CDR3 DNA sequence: TGCGCCAGCAGCCAAGATCCGAAAACGAGGTTCGGGGAGCTGTTTTTT.

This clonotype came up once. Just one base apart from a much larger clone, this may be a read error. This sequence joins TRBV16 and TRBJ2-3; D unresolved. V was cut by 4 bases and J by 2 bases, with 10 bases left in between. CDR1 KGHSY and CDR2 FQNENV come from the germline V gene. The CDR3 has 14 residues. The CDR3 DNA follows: TGTGCCAGCAGCCGTCCGCAGAACACAGATACGCAGTATTTT. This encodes CASSRPQNTDTQYF.

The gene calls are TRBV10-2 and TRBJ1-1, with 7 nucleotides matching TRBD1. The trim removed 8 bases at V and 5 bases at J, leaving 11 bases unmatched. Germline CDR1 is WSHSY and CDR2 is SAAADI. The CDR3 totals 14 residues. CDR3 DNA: TGCGCCAGCTCCACCCGGACAGGATTTACTGAAGCTTTCTTT. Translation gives CASSTRTGFTEAFF.

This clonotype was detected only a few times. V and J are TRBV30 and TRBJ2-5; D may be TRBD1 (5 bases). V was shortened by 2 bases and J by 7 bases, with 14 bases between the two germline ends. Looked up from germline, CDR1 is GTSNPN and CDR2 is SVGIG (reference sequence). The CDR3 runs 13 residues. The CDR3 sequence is CAWSPGFQGTQYF. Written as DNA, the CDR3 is TGTGCCTGGAGTCCTGGGTTCCAGGGGACCCAGTACTTC.

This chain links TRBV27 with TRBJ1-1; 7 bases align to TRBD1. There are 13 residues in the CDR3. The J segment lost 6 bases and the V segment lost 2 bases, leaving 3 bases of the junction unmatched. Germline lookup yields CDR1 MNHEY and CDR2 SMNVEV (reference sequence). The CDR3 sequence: CASSLLGQSEAFF. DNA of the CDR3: TGTGCCAGCAGTTTACTGGGACAGTCTGAAGCTTTCTTT.

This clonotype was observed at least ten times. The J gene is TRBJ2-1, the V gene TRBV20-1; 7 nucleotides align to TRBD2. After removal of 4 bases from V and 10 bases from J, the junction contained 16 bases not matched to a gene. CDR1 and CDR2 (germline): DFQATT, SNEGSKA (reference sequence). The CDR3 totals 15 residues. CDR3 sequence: CSATTSRSHFVEQFF. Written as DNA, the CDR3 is TGCAGTGCTACGACTAGCAGATCACATTTCGTAGAGCAGTTCTTC.

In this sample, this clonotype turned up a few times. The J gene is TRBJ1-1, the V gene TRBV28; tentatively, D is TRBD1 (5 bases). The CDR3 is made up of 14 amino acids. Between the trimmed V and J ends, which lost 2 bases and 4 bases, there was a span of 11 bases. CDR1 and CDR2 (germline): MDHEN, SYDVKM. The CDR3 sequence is CASSLPPGRTEAFF. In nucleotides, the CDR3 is TGTGCCAGCAGTTTACCGCCGGGGCGCACTGAAGCTTTCTTT.

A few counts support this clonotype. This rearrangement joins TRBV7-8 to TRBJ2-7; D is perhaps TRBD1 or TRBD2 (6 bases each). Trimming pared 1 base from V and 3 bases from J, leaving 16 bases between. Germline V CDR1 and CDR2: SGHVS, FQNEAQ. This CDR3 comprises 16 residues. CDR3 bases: TGTGCCAGCAGCTTAGGAGGGGGGACGGGCGGCTACGAGCAGTACTTC. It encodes CASSLGGGTGGYEQYF. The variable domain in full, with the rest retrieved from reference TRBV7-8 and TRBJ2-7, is GAGVSQSPRYKVAKRGQDVALRCDPISGHVSLFWYQQALGQGPEFLTYFQNEAQLDKSGLPSDRFFAERPEGSVSTLKIQRTQQEDSAVYLCASSLGGGTGGYEQYFGPGTRLTVT.

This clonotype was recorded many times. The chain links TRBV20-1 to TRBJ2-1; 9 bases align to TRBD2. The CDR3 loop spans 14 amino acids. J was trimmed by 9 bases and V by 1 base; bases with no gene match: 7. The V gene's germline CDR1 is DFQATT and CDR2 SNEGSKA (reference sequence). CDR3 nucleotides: TGCAGTGCTAGAGTAGGCGGGGGGGCTGGTGAGCAGTTCTTC. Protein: CSARVGGGAGEQFF.

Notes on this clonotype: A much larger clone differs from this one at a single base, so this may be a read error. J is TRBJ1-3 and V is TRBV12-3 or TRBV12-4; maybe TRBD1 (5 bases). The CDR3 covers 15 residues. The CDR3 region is CASTNPQEAGNTVYF. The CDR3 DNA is TGTGCCAGCACCAATCCACAGGAGGCTGGAAACACCGTATATTTT.

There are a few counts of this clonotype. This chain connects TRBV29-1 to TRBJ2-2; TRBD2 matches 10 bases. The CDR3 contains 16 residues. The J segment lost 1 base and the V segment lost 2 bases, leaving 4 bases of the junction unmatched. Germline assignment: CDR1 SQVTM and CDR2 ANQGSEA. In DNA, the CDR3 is TGCAGCGTTGAACCCGCTAGCGGGGGGAACACCGGGGAGCTGTTTTTT. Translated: CSVEPASGGNTGELFF.